This T cell receptor (beta chain) derives from a study of identical twins. This clonotype was seen many times. The antigen is not known. Study conclusions and caveats: Conclusions relied on cross-sectional statistical analysis, not following the same donors. There were fewer insertions in abundant cord blood beta clonotypes, but memory repertoires showed no such pattern. For zero-insertion analyses, partial confounding could come from invariant MAIT and iNKT cells.

Each cDNA held unique molecular identifiers, and template switching gave it a universal primer site. TCRdb itself ran the 5' RACE reads through MiXCR, one entry per CDR3 protein. The sample carries around 140,000 distinct CDR3 sequences, around 3.6% recorded once. There are 17 residues in the CDR3. Trimming stripped 4 bases from V and 4 bases from J, with 19 bases between. In germline, CDR1 is SGHTA, CDR2 FQGNSA. The chain couples TRBV7-2 to TRBJ2-2; D is tentatively TRBD1 or TRBD2 (5 bases each). What was sequenced was memory T cells sorted from blood. This TCR was sampled from a man aged 18 to 30 in good health. The CDR3, as DNA: TGTGCCAGCAGCTACGACAGTCAGGACTCCTCCACCGGGGAGCTGTTTTTT. Its translation is CASSYDSQDSSTGELFF.